Presented here are 32 T cell receptor beta chains from one specimen sequenced in a study of T cell clonality in common variable immunodeficiency (dated by TCRdb to about 2015). Library preparation used the immunoSEQ multiplex PCR assay. Not all clones reach the TCRdb copy of this immuneACCESS table, which keeps in-frame sequences only. Checked studies attribute under half of the gap to unresolved V genes and leave the rest unexplained. Across this sample, tens of thousands of clones were tabulated and none appeared just once. The ten largest account for 2.5% to 3% of the sample. The sample comprised peripheral blood mononuclear cells. The receptors were gathered from a person aged 18 to 69 in good health.

This clone has ten or more counts. The observed sequence ends 3 residues before the CDR3 terminus, with the missing tail filled in from the germline J gene. The rearrangement joins TRBV9 to TRBJ2-7, with 7 bases that match TRBD1. The germline V gene encodes CDR1 SGDLS and CDR2 YYNGEE. This CDR3 has 14 amino acids. With V trimmed by 4 bases and J by 3 bases, 7 bases remained unmatched. The DNA read from the CDR3 is TGTGCCAGCAGCTTCACAGGGGAGCACTACGAG. Its protein product is CASSFTGEHYE. The CDR3 reads in full as CASSFTGEHYEQYF.

Many counts were recorded for this clone. Read sequence stops 3 residues before the CDR3 end, and the germline J gene provides the missing end. The chain carries TRBV19 and TRBJ1-5; 9 nucleotides match TRBD1. The CDR3 consists of 18 residues. The junction had 15 bases not matched to a gene; V was cut back by 5 bases and J by 4 bases. The germline CDR1 and CDR2 sequences are LNHDA and SQIVND (reference sequence). The sequenced part of the CDR3 DNA is TGTGCCAGTAGTCCAACCCACCGGGACAGGGCCCTTAATCAGCCC. Encoded protein: CASSPTHRDRALNQP. From start to end, the CDR3 is CASSPTHRDRALNQPQHF.

At least ten counts were recorded for this clone. From the germline J gene comes the end of the CDR3, since the read stops 3 residues before it. The V and J genes are TRBV18 and TRBJ2-5, with TRBD1 identical over 7 bases. This CDR3 is 17 amino acids long. Germline values: CDR1 KGHSH, CDR2 LQKENI. Trimming cost V 2 bases and J 1 base; bases outside gene matches: 10. The CDR3 DNA, read in part, is TGTGCCAGCTCACCAACCCGGACAGGCTTAGCCCAAGAGACC. Translation gives CASSPTRTGLAQET. The entire CDR3 reads CASSPTRTGLAQETQYF.

This clone was detected many times. Read sequence stops 3 residues before the CDR3 end, and the germline J gene provides the missing end. This chain joins TRBV5-4 and TRBJ2-7; possibly TRBD2 for D (6 bases). The CDR3 totals 15 residues. Germline CDR1 is SGHNT and CDR2 is YYREEE (reference sequence). V was trimmed by 0 bases and J by 0 bases, leaving 10 bases between them. CDR3 bases read: TGTGCCAGCAGCTTGGAACCGGGACTCTCCTACGAG. Protein: CASSLEPGLSYE. The whole CDR3 protein reads CASSLEPGLSYEQYF. The full variable domain, its missing parts supplied by reference TRBV5-4 and TRBJ2-7, is ETGVTQSPTHLIKTRGQQVTLRCSSQSGHNTVSWYQQALGQGPQFIFQYYREEENGRGNFPPRFSGLQFPNYSSELNVNALELDDSALYLCASSLEPGLSYEQYFGPGTRLTVT.

In this sample, this clone turned up many times. Coverage ceases 3 residues before the CDR3 finishes, and the germline J gene fills in the end. This chain links TRBV6-2 or TRBV6-3 with TRBJ2-3; 9 nucleotides match TRBD2. Germline V gene lookup returns CDR1 MNHEY and CDR2 SVGEGT. Unmatched junction bases numbered 1, after V lost 7 bases and J lost 2 bases. There are 13 residues in the CDR3. Incomplete CDR3 DNA: TGTGCCAGCACTAGCGGGGACACAGATACG. Amino acid sequence: CASTSGDTDT. Given in full, the CDR3 is CASTSGDTDTQYF.

This clone was detected many times. CDR3 in amino acids: CASSLLDRDYGYTF. Partial CDR3 DNA: TGTGCCAGCAGTTTACTGGACAGGGACTATGGC. J is TRBJ1-2 and V is TRBV12-3 or TRBV12-4; TRBD1 aligns across 8 bases. The CDR3 is cut off 3 residues early in the read; its end comes from the germline J gene. V lost 2 bases and J lost 3; bases outside the gene matches: 2. The CDR3 loop spans 14 amino acids.

In this sample, this clone turned up many times. Coverage ceases 3 residues before the CDR3 finishes, and the germline J gene fills in the end. The rearrangement joins TRBV2 to TRBJ1-4; 7 bases are a match to TRBD1. Looked up from germline, CDR1 is SNHLY and CDR2 is FYNNEI. This CDR3 contains 14 residues. The ends lost 7 bases at V and 3 bases at J; junction bases unmatched: 5. CDR3 amino acids: CASNDRVPNEKLFF. The covered CDR3 bases are TGTGCCAGCAACGACAGGGTCCCTAATGAAAAA.

There are many counts of this clone. The read terminates 3 residues ahead of where the CDR3 ends, so the germline J gene completes it. The V gene is TRBV15, the J gene TRBJ2-4, with 9 bases identical to TRBD1. The germline CDR1 and CDR2 sequences are LNHNV and YYDKDF (reference sequence). The CDR3 spans 13 residues. The sequenced part of the CDR3 DNA is TGTGCCACCAGAGGTACAGGGGGCTTCTAT. Translated, it gives CATRGTGGFY. The entire CDR3 protein reads CATRGTGGFYQYF. Based on the CDR3 plus reference TRBV15 and TRBJ2-4, the full variable domain is DAMVIQNPRYQVTQFGKPVTLSCSQTLNHNVMYWYQQKSSQAPKLLFHYYDKDFNNEADTPDNFQSRRPNTSFCFLDIRSPGLGDTAMYLCATRGTGGFYQYFGAGTRLSVL.

This clone appeared many times. The CDR3 goes on 3 residues after the read ends, and that part is filled in from the germline J gene. V gene TRBV7-8 combines with J gene TRBJ2-7; D might be TRBD1 (6 bases). Germline loops: CDR1 SGHVS, CDR2 FQNEAQ. This CDR3 has 16 amino acids. V was shortened by 8 bases and J by 1 base, with 21 bases between the two germline ends. The sequenced part of the CDR3 DNA is TGTGCCAGCCGCCCCTACCGGAACAGGGAGTCCTACGAG. Its translation is CASRPYRNRESYE. The full CDR3 protein is CASRPYRNRESYEQYF.

The CDR3 loop is CASKPLTASNQPQHF. The covered CDR3 bases are TGTGCCAGCAAGCCCCTGACAGCTAGCAATCAGCCC. The rearrangement links TRBV2 to TRBJ1-5, with a weak D call TRBD1 (5 bases). The read terminates 3 residues before the CDR3 end, so the remaining end is supplied by the germline J gene. V lost 7 bases to trimming and J lost 0 bases, with 13 bases between them. CDR3 length: 15 residues. Germline V CDR1 and CDR2: SNHLY, FYNNEI.

This clone was counted at least ten times. The observed sequence ends 3 residues before the CDR3 terminus, with the missing tail filled in from the germline J gene. The chain combines TRBV20-1 with TRBJ2-1, with 8 bases aligning to TRBD1. CDR1 is DFQATT, CDR2 SNEGSKA, per germline (reference sequence). Unmatched junction bases numbered 5, after V lost 0 bases and J lost 1 base. This CDR3 spans 16 amino acids. Incomplete CDR3 DNA: TGCAGTGCTAGAGATCCCGGACAGGGATCCTACAATGAG. It codes for CSARDPGQGSYNE. The CDR3 in its entirety is CSARDPGQGSYNEQFF.

This clone has a count of ten or more. The read ends 3 residues before the CDR3 terminus; that terminus is restored from the germline J gene. The rearrangement uses TRBV29-1 and TRBJ2-2; D is undetermined. Germline V gene lookup returns CDR1 SQVTM and CDR2 ANQGSEA. Trimming took off 5 bases at V and 3 bases at J, with 7 bases between the two ends. The CDR3 is 12 amino acids. The sequenced CDR3 bases are TGCAGCGTTACAGAATACACCGGGGAG. Encoded protein: CSVTEYTGE. The whole CDR3 protein reads CSVTEYTGELFF.

About this clone: With the read ending 3 residues before the CDR3 end, the germline J gene is used to fill in that end. The V and J genes are TRBV7-8 and TRBJ2-7, with TRBD2 matching over 8 bases. The CDR3 runs to 14 residues. Germline CDR1 is SGHVS and CDR2 is FQNEAQ. The V and J ends lost 6 bases and 5 bases, in that order; junction bases with no gene match: 9. CDR3 DNA, as far as it was read: TGTGCCAGCAGTTCCAGCGGGAGTACCCACGAG. Its protein product is CASSSSGSTHE. Given in full, the CDR3 is CASSSSGSTHEQYF. The full variable domain, with the rest looked up from reference TRBV7-8 and TRBJ2-7, is GAGVSQSPRYKVAKRGQDVALRCDPISGHVSLFWYQQALGQGPEFLTYFQNEAQLDKSGLPSDRFFAERPEGSVSTLKIQRTQQEDSAVYLCASSSSGSTHEQYFGPGTRLTVT.

This clone was seen many times. Read sequence stops 3 residues before the CDR3 end, and the germline J gene provides the missing end. J is TRBJ2-3 and V is TRBV5-1; D is unclear. Trimming pared 0 bases from V and 2 bases from J, leaving 7 bases between. Germline CDR1 and CDR2: SGHRS and YFSETQ. The CDR3 sequence is 14 residues long. The part of the CDR3 DNA that was read is TGCGCCAGCAGCTTGGCGGGTGTCACAGATACG. This translates into CASSLAGVTDT. The entire CDR3 protein reads CASSLAGVTDTQYF. The full variable domain, rest sourced from reference TRBV5-1 and TRBJ2-3, is KAGVTQTPRYLIKTRGQQVTLSCSPISGHRSVSWYQQTPGQGLQFLFEYFSETQRNKGNFPGRFSGRQFSNSRSEMNVSTLELGDSALYLCASSLAGVTDTQYFGPGTRLTVL.

This clone was recorded many times. With the read ending 3 residues before the CDR3 end, the germline J gene is used to fill in that end. The V gene is TRBV20-1, the J gene TRBJ1-1, with 9 bases identical to TRBD1. The CDR3 covers 12 residues. Germline V gives CDR1 DFQATT, CDR2 SNEGSKA (reference sequence). Unmatched junction bases numbered 6, after V lost 6 bases and J lost 7 bases. CDR3 DNA, as far as it was read: TGCAGTGCGCCGAGGGGACAGGGTGAA. Protein: CSAPRGQGE. The whole CDR3 protein is CSAPRGQGEAFF.

In its sample, this clone was seen many times. The CDR3 here is CASSGGDRGRQETQYF. CDR3 DNA (partial): TGTGCCAGCAGCGGGGGTGACAGGGGAAGGCAGGAGACC. This chain links TRBV4-2 with TRBJ2-5; 8 bases align to TRBD1. The read terminates 3 residues before the CDR3 end, so the remaining end is supplied by the germline J gene. J gave up 5 bases and V 5 bases, and 13 bases lay outside the gene matches. There are 16 residues in the CDR3. From germline, CDR1 is LGHNA and CDR2 YNFKEQ.

This clone was seen at least ten times. The read halts 3 residues ahead of the CDR3 end, with the missing end drawn from the germline J gene. The genes are TRBV19 and TRBJ1-2; TRBD1 agrees at 8 bases. Germline V lookup: CDR1 LNHDA, CDR2 SQIVND (reference sequence). The CDR3 spans 13 residues. The junction had 2 bases not matched to a gene; V was cut back by 4 bases and J by 4 bases. The chain's CDR3 is CASSTTGAYGYTF. The part of the CDR3 DNA that was read is TGTGCCAGTAGTACGACAGGGGCCTATGGC. Full variable domain (remainder filled in from reference TRBV19 and TRBJ1-2): DGGITQSPKYLFRKEGQNVTLSCEQNLNHDAMYWYRQDPGQGLRLIYYSQIVNDFQKGDIAEGYSVSREKKESFPLTVTSAQKNPTAFYLCASSTTGAYGYTFGSGTRLTVV.

Turning to this clone: Sequencing ends 3 residues short of the CDR3 end; the germline J gene provides the rest. The chain has TRBV20-1 and TRBJ1-2; D perhaps matches TRBD1 (6 bases). Trimming took off 5 bases at V and 6 bases at J, with 13 bases between the two ends. From germline, CDR1 is DFQATT and CDR2 SNEGSKA (reference sequence). The CDR3 consists of 12 residues. CDR3 DNA, as far as it was read: TGCAGTGCTTGGACAGTGCAGGATGGC. Its protein product is CSAWTVQDG. The CDR3, in full, reads CSAWTVQDGYTF.

This clone was detected many times. The sequence runs out 3 residues before the end of the CDR3; the remainder is reconstructed from the germline J gene. The rearrangement joins TRBV13 to TRBJ1-1; D is undetermined. V lost 5 bases to trimming and J lost 4 bases, with 14 bases between them. Germline CDR1 and CDR2: PRHDT and FYEKMQ (reference sequence). This CDR3 contains 14 residues. CDR3 DNA (partial): TGTGCCAGCAGCCCCGAGGGCAGGCCCACTGAA. It encodes CASSPEGRPTE. The whole CDR3 protein reads CASSPEGRPTEAFF. Looking up the rest from reference TRBV13 and TRBJ1-1 gives the full variable domain: AAGVIQSPRHLIKEKRETATLKCYPIPRHDTVYWYQQGPGQDPQFLISFYEKMQSDKGSIPDRFSAQQFSDYHSELNMSSLELGDSALYFCASSPEGRPTEAFFGQGTRLTVV.

In this sample, this clone turned up many times. The CDR3 is cut off 3 residues early in the read; its end comes from the germline J gene. This chain uses TRBV5-1 with TRBJ1-1; D is unresolved. Trimming shortened V by 5 bases and J by 1 base, and 6 bases separated the two germline ends. CDR3 length: 12 residues. Germline CDR1 reads SGHRS; CDR2 reads YFSETQ. The CDR3 bases that were read are TGCGCCAGCAGTCGGGGGAACACTGAA. Amino acids: CASSRGNTE. The whole CDR3 sequence reads CASSRGNTEAFF.

This clone is medium-sized (0.01 to 0.1%) in the sample. The CDR3 bases that were read are TGTGCCAGTAGTATAGTAGTCAGGAAACGGGGACAGCCC. Translated, it gives CASSIVVRKRGQP. The entire CDR3 is CASSIVVRKRGQPQHF. The chain joins TRBV19 to TRBJ1-5; D not resolved. From the germline J gene comes the end of the CDR3, since the read stops 3 residues before it. Per germline, CDR1 LNHDA and CDR2 SQIVND (reference sequence). The CDR3 sequence is 16 residues long. With 1 base removed from V and 7 bases from J, the gap between germline ends came to 17 bases. Full variable domain (rest looked up from reference TRBV19 and TRBJ1-5): DGGITQSPKYLFRKEGQNVTLSCEQNLNHDAMYWYRQDPGQGLRLIYYSQIVNDFQKGDIAEGYSVSREKKESFPLTVTSAQKNPTAFYLCASSIVVRKRGQPQHFGDGTRLSIL.

This clone was observed at least ten times. The read ends 3 residues before the CDR3 terminus; that terminus is restored from the germline J gene. V gene TRBV13 combines with J gene TRBJ2-5; perhaps TRBD1 as D (6 bases). CDR3 length: 14 residues. Per the germline V gene, CDR1 is PRHDT and CDR2 is FYEKMQ (reference sequence). Between the trimmed V and J ends, which lost 2 bases and 4 bases, there was a span of 11 bases. The CDR3 sequence: CASSLPGGGETQYF. The sequenced CDR3 bases are TGTGCCAGCAGCTTACCTGGGGGCGGAGAGACC. Full variable domain (outside the CDR3, taken from reference TRBV13 and TRBJ2-5): AAGVIQSPRHLIKEKRETATLKCYPIPRHDTVYWYQQGPGQDPQFLISFYEKMQSDKGSIPDRFSAQQFSDYHSELNMSSLELGDSALYFCASSLPGGGETQYFGPGTRLLVL.

Ten or more counts support this clone. The read terminates 3 residues before the CDR3 end, so the remaining end is supplied by the germline J gene. The gene calls are TRBV11-2 and TRBJ1-1; 7 bases are a match to TRBD1. Germline loops: CDR1 SGHAT, CDR2 FQNNGV. The CDR3 loop spans 13 amino acids. Unmatched junction bases numbered 6, after V lost 8 bases and J lost 3 bases. Here the CDR3 reads CASEQGRYTEAFF. CDR3 bases read: TGTGCCAGCGAACAGGGGAGGTACACTGAA.

This clone was seen many times. The CDR3 extends 3 residues past the end of the read, so its final part is completed from the germline J gene. The chain employs TRBV20-1 and TRBJ1-2; D is possibly TRBD1 (5 bases). The CDR3 covers 15 residues. Germline CDR1 DFQATT, CDR2 SNEGSKA (reference sequence). Trimming pared 1 base from V and 0 bases from J, leaving 12 bases between. The CDR3 bases that were read are TGCAGTGCTAGAGCATCGACAGCAGCTAACTATGGC. This gives the protein CSARASTAANYG. The entire CDR3 is CSARASTAANYGYTF.

The table lists this clone with a few counts. This may stem from a read error, because a much larger clone lies one nucleotide away. Read data end 3 residues before the CDR3 end; the end is taken from the germline J gene. The V gene is TRBV20-1, the J gene TRBJ2-3, with 7 bases aligning to TRBD2. The germline gives CDR1 DFQATT, CDR2 SNEGSKA (reference sequence). The CDR3 totals 15 residues. V lost 3 bases to trimming and J lost 4 bases; unmatched junction nucleotides: 10. CDR3 region: CSARGGISSADTQYF. The CDR3 bases that were read are TGCAGTGCTAGGGGGGGGATTTCTAGCGCAGATACG.

This clone was picked up many times. Read coverage stops 3 residues before the CDR3 terminus; the germline J gene supplies the remainder. The J gene is TRBJ2-5, the V gene TRBV5-1; D is perhaps TRBD2 (6 bases). The CDR3 contains 14 residues. CDR1 is SGHRS, CDR2 YFSETQ, per germline. Trimming left V 1 base short and J 2 bases short, with 9 bases between. CDR3 DNA (partial): TGCGCCAGCAGCTTGACTAGCCTACAAGAGACC. Translation: CASSLTSLQET. The full CDR3 reads CASSLTSLQETQYF.

This clone was seen at least ten times. The sequenced part of the CDR3 DNA is TGCAGTGCTATCGATGCAGGGGAGTGGGAGACC. Translated, it gives CSAIDAGEWET. Given in full, the CDR3 is CSAIDAGEWETQYF. This chain joins TRBV20-1 and TRBJ2-5; D may be TRBD1 (6 bases). The CDR3 extends 3 residues past the end of the read, so its final part is completed from the germline J gene. Germline values: CDR1 DFQATT, CDR2 SNEGSKA (reference sequence). The CDR3 spans 14 residues. The germline V and J ends were trimmed by 4 bases and 5 bases, with 17 bases remaining between them.

This clone was observed many times. The read is 3 residues too short to cover the CDR3 end, so that end is filled in from the germline J gene. The gene calls are TRBV2 and TRBJ1-2, with D possibly TRBD1 on 5 matching bases. V was trimmed by 6 bases and J by 0 bases, leaving 14 bases between them. CDR1 and CDR2 from the germline V gene are SNHLY and FYNNEI. This CDR3 comprises 15 residues. The CDR3 here is CASRAGLSANYGYTF. The DNA read from the CDR3 is TGTGCCAGCAGGGCAGGGTTATCAGCTAACTATGGC.

This clone appeared many times. The CDR3 end falls 3 residues outside the read, so it is completed with the germline J gene. The V call is TRBV15, the J call TRBJ2-7; possible D gene TRBD1, 6 bases. The CDR3 spans 15 residues. The germline gives CDR1 LNHNV, CDR2 YYDKDF (reference sequence). The ends were cut back, 5 bases at V and 2 bases at J, with 16 bases in the middle. CDR3 bases read: TGTGCCACCAGCGGCCGTGGGGACACGGCCTACGAG. This codes for CATSGRGDTAYE. The full CDR3 protein is CATSGRGDTAYEQYF.

This clone was detected many times. The read gets to within 3 residues of the CDR3 end, and the germline J gene fills in the rest. V and J are TRBV20-1 and TRBJ1-5, with 8 bases aligning to TRBD1. Germline V CDR1 and CDR2: DFQATT, SNEGSKA (reference sequence). The CDR3 is 14 residues long. The trim removed 6 bases at V and 4 bases at J, leaving 8 bases unmatched. The covered CDR3 bases are TGCAGTGCCATAAGGACAGGGAGGAATCAGCCC. Residues: CSAIRTGRNQP. The entire CDR3 reads CSAIRTGRNQPQHF.

This clone was counted between two and nine times. Read sequence stops 3 residues before the CDR3 end, and the germline J gene provides the missing end. The chain employs TRBV19 and TRBJ2-7; unclear D gene. From germline, CDR1 is LNHDA and CDR2 SQIVND (reference sequence). The CDR3 extends over 13 amino acids. The V gene lost 9 bases and the J gene lost 0 bases, with 12 bases spanning the gap. The sequenced part of the CDR3 DNA is TGTGCCAGCTCTATCGGGTCCTCCTACGAG. Translating gives CASSIGSSYE. The CDR3 in full is CASSIGSSYEQYF.

Many counts were recorded for this clone. Sequencing ends 3 residues short of the CDR3 end; the germline J gene provides the rest. The chain combines TRBV20-1 with TRBJ2-7; D remains ambiguous. CDR3 length equals 13 residues. CDR1 is DFQATT, CDR2 SNEGSKA, per germline (reference sequence). Trimming pared 3 bases from V and 0 bases from J, leaving 9 bases between. The sequenced CDR3 bases are TGCAGTGCTAGCGGGTCCGGCTCCTACGAG. It specifies CSASGSGSYE. The full CDR3 sequence reads CSASGSGSYEQYF.